This T cell receptor beta chain emerged from a study of technical replicates of blood from a few donors. Trimming took off 6 bases at V and 5 bases at J, with 11 bases between the two ends. The CDR3 contains 12 residues. Germline CDR1 reads LNHDA; CDR2 reads SQIVND (reference sequence). The protocol was immunoSEQ multiplex PCR, while the TCRdb copy is restricted to in-frame clones and leaves out a portion. Of about 50,000 clones listed, more than 90% are singletons. Sequenced sample: PBMCs. This receptor was taken from a human donor in good health. Some clones in this sample may be carry-over from other donors' samples. The rearrangement links TRBV19 to TRBJ2-7; D may be TRBD1 (5 bases). DNA of the CDR3: TGTGCCAGTAGATCCAGGGTGAACGAGCAGTACTTC. Translated, it gives CASRSRVNEQYF.